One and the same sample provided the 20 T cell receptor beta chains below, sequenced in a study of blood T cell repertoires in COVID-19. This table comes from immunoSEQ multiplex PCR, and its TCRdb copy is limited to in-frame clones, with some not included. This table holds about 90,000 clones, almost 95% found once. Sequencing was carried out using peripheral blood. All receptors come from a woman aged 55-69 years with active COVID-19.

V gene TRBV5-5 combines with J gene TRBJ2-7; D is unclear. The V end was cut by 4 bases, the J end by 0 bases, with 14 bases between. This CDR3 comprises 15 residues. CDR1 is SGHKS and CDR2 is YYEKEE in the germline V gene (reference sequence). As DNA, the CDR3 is TGTGCCAGCAGCCCGTCAGGCTTTAACTCCTACGAGCAGTACTTC. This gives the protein CASSPSGFNSYEQYF.

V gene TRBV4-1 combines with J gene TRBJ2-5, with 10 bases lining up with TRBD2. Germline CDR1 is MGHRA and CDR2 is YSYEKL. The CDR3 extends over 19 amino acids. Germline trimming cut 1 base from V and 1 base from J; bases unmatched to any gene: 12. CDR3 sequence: CASSQVLVAGGVSQETQYF. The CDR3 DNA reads TGCGCCAGCAGCCAAGTGTTGGTAGCGGGGGGAGTTTCCCAAGAGACCCAGTACTTC.

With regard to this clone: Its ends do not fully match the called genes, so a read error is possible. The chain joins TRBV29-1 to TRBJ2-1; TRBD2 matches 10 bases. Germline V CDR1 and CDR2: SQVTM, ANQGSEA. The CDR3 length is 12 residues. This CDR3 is CSIELAGEEQFF. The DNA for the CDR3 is TGCAGCATTGAGCTAGCGGGAGAAGAGCAGTTCTTC.

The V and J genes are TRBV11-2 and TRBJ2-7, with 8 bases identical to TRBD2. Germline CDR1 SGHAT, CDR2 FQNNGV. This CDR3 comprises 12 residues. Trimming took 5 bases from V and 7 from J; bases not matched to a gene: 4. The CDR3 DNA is TGTGCCAGCAGCCGGGAGGGAGGTGAGCAGTACTTC. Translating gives CASSREGGEQYF. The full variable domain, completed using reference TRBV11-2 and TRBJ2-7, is EAGVAQSPRYKIIEKRQSVAFWCNPISGHATLYWYQQILGQGPKLLIQFQNNGVVDDSQLPKDRFSAERLKGVDSTLKIQPAKLEDSAVYLCASSREGGEQYFGPGTRLTVT.

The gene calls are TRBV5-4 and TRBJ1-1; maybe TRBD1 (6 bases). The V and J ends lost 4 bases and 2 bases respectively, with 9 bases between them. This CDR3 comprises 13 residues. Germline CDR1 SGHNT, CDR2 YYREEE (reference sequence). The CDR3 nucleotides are TGTGCCAGCAGCCGACAGGATAACACTGAAGCTTTCTTT. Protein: CASSRQDNTEAFF.

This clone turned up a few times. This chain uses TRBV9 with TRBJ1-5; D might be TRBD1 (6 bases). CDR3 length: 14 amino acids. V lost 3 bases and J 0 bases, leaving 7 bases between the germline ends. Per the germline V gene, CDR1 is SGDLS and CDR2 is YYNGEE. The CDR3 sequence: CASSEDSSNQPQHF. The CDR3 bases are TGTGCCAGCAGCGAGGACAGTAGCAATCAGCCCCAGCATTTT.

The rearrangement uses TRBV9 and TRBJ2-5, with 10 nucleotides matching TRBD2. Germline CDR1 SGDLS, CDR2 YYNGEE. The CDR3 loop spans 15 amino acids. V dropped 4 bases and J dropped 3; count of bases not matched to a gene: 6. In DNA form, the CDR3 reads TGTGCCAGCAGCTACACTAGCGGGGCAGAAGAGACCCAGTACTTC. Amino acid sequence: CASSYTSGAEETQYF.

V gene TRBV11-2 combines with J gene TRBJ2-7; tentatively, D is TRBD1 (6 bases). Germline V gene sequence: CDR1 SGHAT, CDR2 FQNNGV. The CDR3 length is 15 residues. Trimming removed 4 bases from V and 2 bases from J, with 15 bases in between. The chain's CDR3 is CASSSTRDKAYEQYF. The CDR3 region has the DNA TGTGCCAGCAGCTCAACCCGGGACAAAGCCTACGAGCAGTACTTC.

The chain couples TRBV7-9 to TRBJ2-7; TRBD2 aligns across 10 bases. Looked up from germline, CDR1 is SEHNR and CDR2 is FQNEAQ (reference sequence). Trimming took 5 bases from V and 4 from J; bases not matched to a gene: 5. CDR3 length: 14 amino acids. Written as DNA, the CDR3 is TGTGCCAGCAGCCCGACTAGCGGGCCTTACGAGCAGTACTTC. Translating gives CASSPTSGPYEQYF.

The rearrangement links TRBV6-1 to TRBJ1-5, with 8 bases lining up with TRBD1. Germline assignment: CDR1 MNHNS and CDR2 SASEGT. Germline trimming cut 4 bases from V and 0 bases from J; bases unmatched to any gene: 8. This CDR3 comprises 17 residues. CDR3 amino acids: CASSGRWTGNSNQPQHF. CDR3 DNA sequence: TGTGCCAGCAGTGGCAGGTGGACAGGGAATAGCAATCAGCCCCAGCATTTT.

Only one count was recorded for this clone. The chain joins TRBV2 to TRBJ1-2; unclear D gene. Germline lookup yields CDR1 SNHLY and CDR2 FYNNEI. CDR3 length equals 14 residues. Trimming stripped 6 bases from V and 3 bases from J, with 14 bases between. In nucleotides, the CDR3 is TGTGCCAGCAGCTTGACATTTCTTGACTATGGCTACACCTTC. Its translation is CASSLTFLDYGYTF.

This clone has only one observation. CDR3 amino acids: CASSSWRDNTEAFF. In DNA form, the CDR3 reads TGTGCCAGCAGCTCTTGGAGGGACAACACTGAAGCTTTCTTT. This chain joins TRBV27 and TRBJ1-1; maybe TRBD1 (5 bases). Trimming cost V 6 bases and J 2 bases, with 13 bases left between them. Germline V lookup: CDR1 MNHEY, CDR2 SMNVEV (reference sequence). The CDR3 consists of 14 residues.

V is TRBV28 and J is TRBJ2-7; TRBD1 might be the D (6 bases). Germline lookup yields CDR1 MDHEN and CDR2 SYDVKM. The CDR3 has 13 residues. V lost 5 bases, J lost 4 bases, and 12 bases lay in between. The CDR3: CASSDGQIYEQYF. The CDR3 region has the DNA TGTGCCAGCAGTGACGGACAGATATACGAGCAGTACTTC.

The CDR3: CASSLQGSGELFF. The CDR3 DNA follows: TGTGCCAGCAGTTTACAGGGATCCGGGGAGCTGTTTTTT. V is TRBV6-6 and J is TRBJ2-2; TRBD1 might be the D (6 bases). From germline, CDR1 is MNHNY and CDR2 SVGAGI (reference sequence). The V gene lost 4 bases and the J gene lost 6 bases, with 9 bases spanning the gap. This CDR3 is 13 amino acids long.

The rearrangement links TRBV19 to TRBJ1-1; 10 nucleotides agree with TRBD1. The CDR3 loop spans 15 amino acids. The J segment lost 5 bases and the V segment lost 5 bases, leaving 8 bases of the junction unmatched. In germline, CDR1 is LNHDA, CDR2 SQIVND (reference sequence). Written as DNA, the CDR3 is TGTGCCAGTAGTTTCCACGGGACAGGGGTAACTGAAGCTTTCTTT. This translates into CASSFHGTGVTEAFF.

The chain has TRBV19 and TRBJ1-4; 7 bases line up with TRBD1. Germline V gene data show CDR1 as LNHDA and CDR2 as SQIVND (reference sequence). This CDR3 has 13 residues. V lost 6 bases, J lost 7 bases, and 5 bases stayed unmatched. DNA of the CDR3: TGTGCCAGTAGAGGTCAGGGGGGTGAAAAACTGTTTTTT. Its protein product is CASRGQGGEKLFF.

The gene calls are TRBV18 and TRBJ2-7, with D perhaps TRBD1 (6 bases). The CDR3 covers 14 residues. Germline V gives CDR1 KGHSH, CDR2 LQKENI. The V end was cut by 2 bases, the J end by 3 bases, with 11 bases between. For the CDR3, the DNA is TGTGCCAGCTCACCAAGTCGAGGGGGCTACGAGCAGTACTTC. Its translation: CASSPSRGGYEQYF.

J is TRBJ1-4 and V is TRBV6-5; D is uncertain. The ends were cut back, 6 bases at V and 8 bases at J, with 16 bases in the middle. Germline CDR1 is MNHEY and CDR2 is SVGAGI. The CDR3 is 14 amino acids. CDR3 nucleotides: TGTGCCAGCAGATACCGGGGTGACTCAGAAAAACTGTTTTTT. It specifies CASRYRGDSEKLFF.

In DNA, the CDR3 is TGTGCCAGCAGTTTGGGGGGACCGAACACTGAAGCTTTCTTT. Protein sequence: CASSLGGPNTEAFF. This chain connects TRBV28 to TRBJ1-1; tentative D call: TRBD1 (5 bases). CDR1 is MDHEN, CDR2 SYDVKM, per germline. This CDR3 region has 14 residues. V was trimmed by 3 bases and J by 1 base, leaving 9 bases between them.

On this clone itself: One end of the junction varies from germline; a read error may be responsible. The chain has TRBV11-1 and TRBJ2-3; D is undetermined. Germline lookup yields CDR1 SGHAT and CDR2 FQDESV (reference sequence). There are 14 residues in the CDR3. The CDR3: CASSLGVGTDTRYF. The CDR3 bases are TGTGCCAGCAGCTTAGGCGTCGGCACAGATACGCGGTATTTT.